This T cell receptor beta chain was identified during a study of shared clonotypes between healthy human individuals. Turning to this clone: Its target is unknown. Other DNA sequences within the sample encode an identical CDR3.

In the sorted-subset replicate PCRs, about 200 ng DNA, 25,000 to 30,000 T cell genomes, was used. Generated by immunoSEQ multiplex PCR, the TCRdb table keeps only in-frame clones and is missing some. The sample comprises 1,400,000 or so clones, 97% to 99% of which are singletons, and approximately 0.4% rests with the top ten. Study findings and constraints: Non-shared clonotypes had lower generation probabilities than those shared by all four donors. Generally, estimated richness proved larger in naive subsets than it did in memory subsets. The study sampled only blood, and tissue repertoires likely differ.

This receptor was identified in a man aged 25-45 years in good health. Sequencing was performed on naive CD4+ T cells sorted from blood. Subset specified: CD45RA+ positively selected.

CDR3 in amino acids: CASSVGTDTQYF. CDR3 in DNA: TGTGCCAGCAGTGTAGGTACAGATACGCAGTATTTT. The chain links TRBV2 to TRBJ2-3, with D uncertain. V dropped 4 bases and J dropped 3 bases, with 5 bases sitting between them. This CDR3 has 12 amino acids. Germline V gene lookup returns CDR1 SNHLY and CDR2 FYNNEI.